This T cell receptor beta chain was captured in a study of blood T cell repertoires in COVID-19. Study-level background: T cells, B-cell-depleted T cells, or PBMCs provided the cDNA or gDNA that served as material.

Assignment of participants to cohorts was predicated upon participant-reported clinical history. Profiling relied on immunoSEQ multiplex PCR, and the TCRdb table lists in-frame clones only, not all of them. The sample records a few hundred thousand clones, roughly 87% being singletons. Trimming took 3 bases from V and 14 from J; bases not matched to a gene: 10. The CDR3 runs 15 residues. The germline gives CDR1 SGHKS, CDR2 YYEKEE (reference sequence). The chain has TRBV5-5 and TRBJ2-5, with TRBD2 identical over 16 bases. Sequenced input: PBMCs or T cells enriched from blood (not recorded which). This sequence was found in a woman aged 30 to 39 who had recovered from COVID-19. The CDR3 loop is CASSSPGLAGGSPYF. The CDR3 nucleotides read TGTGCCAGCAGCTCGCCGGGACTAGCGGGGGGGTCCCCATACTTC.